One sample yielded the 27 T cell receptor beta chains listed below, sequenced in a study of blood T cell repertoires in COVID-19. The protocol was immunoSEQ multiplex PCR, while the TCRdb copy is restricted to in-frame clones and leaves out a portion. The sample lists about 370,000 clones, 90% seen once, with 6.5% in the top ten. The specimen sequenced was peripheral blood. The source is a man aged 18 to 29 with active or convalescent COVID-19.

There are a few counts of this clone. The V and J genes are TRBV5-8 and TRBJ1-1; a possible D gene is TRBD1 (5 bases). The germline V and J ends were trimmed by 4 bases and 4 bases, with 20 bases remaining between them. Germline V gives CDR1 SGHTS, CDR2 YDEGEE. The CDR3 is made up of 16 amino acids. CDR3: CASSRVGRGKSTEAFF. In DNA, the CDR3 is TGTGCCAGCAGCCGCGTCGGAAGGGGAAAAAGCACTGAAGCTTTCTTT.

J is TRBJ2-5 and V is TRBV11-2, with D possibly being TRBD2 (6 bases). The germline CDR1 and CDR2 sequences are SGHAT and FQNNGV. Deletions cut 4 bases from V and 2 bases from J, with 14 bases between. This CDR3 contains 15 residues. Written as DNA, the CDR3 is TGTGCCAGCAGCTCCGCTGATGGGGGGCAAGAGACCCAGTACTTC. It is translated as CASSSADGGQETQYF.

This clone is a singleton in its sample. The chain couples TRBV29-1 to TRBJ1-4; 7 nucleotides align to TRBD1. The germline V gene encodes CDR1 SQVTM and CDR2 ANQGSEA. The CDR3 has 13 amino acids. CDR3 residues: CSLATGKSEKLFF. The CDR3 DNA reads TGCAGTCTCGCGACAGGGAAGAGTGAAAAACTGTTTTTT.

The rearrangement links TRBV11-2 to TRBJ2-7; D is perhaps TRBD1 (5 bases). Germline CDR1 SGHAT, CDR2 FQNNGV. Trimming removed 1 base at V and 0 bases at J, with 10 bases between. The CDR3 has 15 residues. The CDR3 coding sequence is TGTGCCAGCAGCTTAGCGCTGGACAACTCCTACGAGCAGTACTTC. Amino acid sequence: CASSLALDNSYEQYF.

The chain links TRBV5-1 to TRBJ1-1; a possible D gene is TRBD1 (6 bases). This CDR3 has 13 amino acids. Germline values: CDR1 SGHRS, CDR2 YFSETQ. V shed 1 base and J shed 8 bases, with 12 bases lying between them. Written as DNA, the CDR3 is TGCGCCAGCAGCTTGATGGGGACATCAGAAGCTTTCTTT. The encoded protein is CASSLMGTSEAFF.

The genes are TRBV5-1 and TRBJ2-3; no reliable D call. Trimming removed 0 bases from V and 1 base from J, with 12 bases in between. This CDR3 contains 16 residues. CDR1 and CDR2 (germline): SGHRS, YFSETQ. CDR3 nucleotides: TGCGCCAGCAGCTTGGTGGCCCCCCGGGGCACAGATACGCAGTATTTT. It translates to CASSLVAPRGTDTQYF.

The rearrangement joins TRBV20-1 to TRBJ2-7, with TRBD1 as a possible D gene (5 bases). Germline values: CDR1 DFQATT, CDR2 SNEGSKA (reference sequence). This CDR3 is built from 12 residues. V lost 3 bases and J lost 7, with 13 bases in between. CDR3 residues: CSASGASEEQYF. CDR3 DNA: TGCAGTGCTAGTGGGGCATCGGAAGAGCAGTACTTC.

The V gene is TRBV5-1, the J gene TRBJ2-1; D might be TRBD2 (6 bases). The CDR3 spans 14 residues. The V gene's germline CDR1 is SGHRS and CDR2 YFSETQ. V lost 4 bases, J lost 0 bases, and 8 bases lay in between. This CDR3 is CASSPGGSYNEQFF. As DNA, the CDR3 is TGCGCCAGCAGCCCCGGGGGCTCCTACAATGAGCAGTTCTTC.

The chain joins TRBV28 to TRBJ1-4; D possibly corresponds to TRBD1 (6 bases). V was shortened by 10 bases and J by 2 bases, with 11 bases between the two germline ends. There are 13 residues in the CDR3. Germline V gene data show CDR1 as MDHEN and CDR2 as SYDVKM. CDR3 region: CATVDSTNEKLFF. CDR3 DNA: TGTGCCACCGTGGACAGCACTAATGAAAAACTGTTTTTT.

V and J are TRBV11-2 and TRBJ1-1, with 9 positions matching TRBD1. Per the germline V gene, CDR1 is SGHAT and CDR2 is FQNNGV. The CDR3 length is 16 residues. After removal of 2 bases from V and 2 bases from J, the junction contained 6 bases not matched to a gene. CDR3 sequence reads: CASSLRGQGGNTEAFF. Here the CDR3 DNA reads TGTGCCAGCAGCTTAAGGGGACAGGGCGGAAACACTGAAGCTTTCTTT.

CDR3 coding DNA: TGTGCCAGCAGCTTAAGGGCGGGAGAAGTCTACGAGCAGTACTTC. Protein sequence: CASSLRAGEVYEQYF. The chain uses TRBV11-2 and TRBJ2-7, with TRBD2 matching over 7 bases. Trimming at V came to 2 bases and at J to 3 bases, leaving 7 bases not matched to a gene. The CDR3 runs 15 residues. Germline values: CDR1 SGHAT, CDR2 FQNNGV.

This chain joins TRBV7-2 and TRBJ2-5, with 11 bases aligning to TRBD1. Trimming at V came to 5 bases and at J to 3 bases, leaving 2 bases not matched to a gene. The CDR3 consists of 14 residues. Germline V gene lookup returns CDR1 SGHTA and CDR2 FQGNSA. The CDR3, as DNA: TGTGCCAGCAGCAGGGGACAGGGGGAAGAGACCCAGTACTTC. As protein: CASSRGQGEETQYF.

Here the CDR3 reads CASSQEGGYGYTF. CDR3 coding DNA: TGCGCCAGCAGCCAGGAGGGTGGCTATGGCTACACCTTC. The chain couples TRBV4-1 to TRBJ1-2; D is unresolved. CDR1 is MGHRA and CDR2 is YSYEKL in the germline V gene. The CDR3 runs 13 residues. The V and J ends lost 3 bases and 4 bases respectively, with 9 bases between them.

This rearrangement joins TRBV7-2 to TRBJ1-1; TRBD1 matches at 7 bases. CDR1 is SGHTA, CDR2 FQGNSA, per germline. The V gene end was trimmed by 4 bases and the J gene end by 4 bases; junction bases not matched to a gene: 6. The CDR3 consists of 14 residues. Here the CDR3 DNA reads TGTGCCAGCAGCTACAGGGGATTGACCACTGAAGCTTTCTTT. Translated, it gives CASSYRGLTTEAFF.

Here the CDR3 DNA reads TGTGCCAGCAGTTTCGGGGGACTAGCGGGACTAACTTACGAGCAGTACTTC. Translating gives CASSFGGLAGLTYEQYF. This chain joins TRBV27 and TRBJ2-7, with 13 bases matching TRBD2. The V and J ends lost 3 bases and 4 bases, in that order; junction bases with no gene match: 9. This CDR3 has 17 residues. CDR1 is MNHEY, CDR2 SMNVEV, per germline (reference sequence).

This chain uses TRBV19 with TRBJ1-4; 12 nucleotides align to TRBD1. Germline V gives CDR1 LNHDA, CDR2 SQIVND (reference sequence). The CDR3 length is 14 residues. The ends lost 7 bases at V and 11 bases at J; junction bases unmatched: 8. CDR3 in DNA: TGTGCCAGTACCACAGGGACAGGGGGCTATAAACTGTTTTTT. Its protein is CASTTGTGGYKLFF.

The rearrangement links TRBV5-8 to TRBJ2-7; D is unclear. The germline V gene has CDR1 SGHTS and CDR2 YDEGEE. The germline V and J ends were trimmed by 0 bases and 4 bases, with 11 bases remaining between them. This CDR3 comprises 14 residues. The CDR3 DNA follows: TGTGCCAGCAGCTTGGGCGGAACCAGTTACGAGCAGTACTTC. Amino acid sequence: CASSLGGTSYEQYF. The whole variable domain, remainder taken from reference TRBV5-8 and TRBJ2-7, is EAGVTQSPTHLIKTRGQQATLRCSPISGHTSVYWYQQALGLGLQFLLWYDEGEERNRGNFPPRFSGRQFPNYSSELNVNALELEDSALYLCASSLGGTSYEQYFGPGTRLTVT.

The V and J genes are TRBV4-3 and TRBJ1-3; a weak D match, TRBD1 (6 bases). V dropped 1 base and J dropped 6 bases, with 10 bases sitting between them. The CDR3 extends over 14 amino acids. The germline CDR1 and CDR2 sequences are LGHNA and YSLEER. The CDR3 protein is CASSQVGALNTIYF. The CDR3 bases are TGCGCCAGCAGCCAAGTGGGGGCGTTAAACACCATATATTTT.

This clone has a single count. The chain recombines TRBV11-3 with TRBJ2-5, with 7 bases fitting TRBD2. The CDR3 extends over 16 amino acids. The V and J ends lost 4 bases and 4 bases, in that order; junction bases with no gene match: 12. Germline V gene data show CDR1 as SGHNT and CDR2 as YENEEA. CDR3 nucleotide sequence: TGTGCCAGCAGCTCTCGGGGTAGCGGGCCCGGAGAGACCCAGTACTTC. Protein product: CASSSRGSGPGETQYF.

V usage is TRBV7-3 and J usage is TRBJ2-7; 8 nucleotides agree with TRBD1. The CDR3 sequence is 13 residues long. The ends lost 2 bases at V and 12 bases at J; junction bases unmatched: 9. Germline V gene lookup returns CDR1 SGHTA and CDR2 FQGTGA. The CDR3 DNA follows: TGTGCCAGCAGCTTAGGGGGACAGGCCAGGTGGTACTTC. It specifies CASSLGGQARWYF.

This clone has just a few counts. V and J are TRBV19 and TRBJ1-1, with D possibly TRBD1 on 5 matching bases. Trimming removed 8 bases from V and 2 bases from J, with 24 bases in between. CDR3 length equals 17 residues. The germline CDR1 and CDR2 sequences are LNHDA and SQIVND (reference sequence). CDR3 in amino acids: CASHRNGTQFPNTEAFF. The DNA of the CDR3 is TGTGCCAGTCATAGGAACGGGACTCAATTCCCCAACACTGAAGCTTTCTTT.

This clone occurred a few times. The V and J genes are TRBV7-2 and TRBJ1-5; maybe TRBD1 (5 bases). This CDR3 comprises 15 residues. With 5 bases removed from V and 4 bases from J, the gap between germline ends came to 15 bases. Germline CDR1 reads SGHTA; CDR2 reads FQGNSA. CDR3 nucleotides: TGTGCCAGCAGCCCGCAGTGGGGGGGGAATCAGCCCCAGCATTTT. It specifies CASSPQWGGNQPQHF.

The V call is TRBV19, the J call TRBJ1-1; maybe TRBD1 (5 bases). This CDR3 region has 15 residues. The V end was cut by 3 bases, the J end by 0 bases, with 11 bases between. Germline V CDR1 and CDR2: LNHDA, SQIVND (reference sequence). The CDR3 coding sequence is TGTGCCAGTAGTATTATAGGCAGGGTGAACACTGAAGCTTTCTTT. As protein: CASSIIGRVNTEAFF. The full variable domain, in which reference TRBV19 and TRBJ1-1 provide the parts outside the CDR3, is DGGITQSPKYLFRKEGQNVTLSCEQNLNHDAMYWYRQDPGQGLRLIYYSQIVNDFQKGDIAEGYSVSREKKESFPLTVTSAQKNPTAFYLCASSIIGRVNTEAFFGQGTRLTVV.

The chain couples TRBV15 to TRBJ2-7; TRBD1 aligns across 7 bases. V gave up 5 bases and J gave up 3 bases; unmatched junction bases: 7. The germline V gene has CDR1 LNHNV and CDR2 YYDKDF (reference sequence). The CDR3 is 14 residues long. The CDR3 sequence is CATSGRTGNYEQYF. Written as DNA, the CDR3 is TGTGCCACCAGCGGGCGGACAGGCAACTACGAGCAGTACTTC. Drawing the rest from reference TRBV15 and TRBJ2-7, the complete variable domain is DAMVIQNPRYQVTQFGKPVTLSCSQTLNHNVMYWYQQKSSQAPKLLFHYYDKDFNNEADTPDNFQSRRPNTSFCFLDIRSPGLGDTAMYLCATSGRTGNYEQYFGPGTRLTVT.

This clone came up a few times. This sequence joins TRBV2 and TRBJ1-1, with D tentatively TRBD1 (5 bases). Germline-derived CDR1 and CDR2 are SNHLY and FYNNEI. The germline V and J ends were trimmed by 6 bases and 6 bases, with 14 bases remaining between them. The CDR3 contains 13 residues. The CDR3 DNA is TGTGCCAGCAGCTCCCGAAAGGGGTCTGAAGCTTTCTTT. Protein sequence: CASSSRKGSEAFF.

The CDR3 bases are TGTGCCACCAGTGATATGGGGGGGGCCTACGACAATGAGCAGTTCTTC. Protein product: CATSDMGGAYDNEQFF. The gene calls are TRBV24-1 and TRBJ2-1, with a tentative D call TRBD2 (7 bases). Trimming removed 3 bases at V and 5 bases at J, with 16 bases between. Germline CDR1 reads KGHDR; CDR2 reads SFDVKD. The CDR3 length is 16 residues.

This chain links TRBV5-5 with TRBJ1-1; D is perhaps TRBD1 (5 bases). CDR3 size: 14 residues. In germline, CDR1 is SGHKS, CDR2 YYEKEE (reference sequence). V was pared by 4 bases and J by 2 bases, with 12 bases between. The CDR3 nucleotides are TGTGCCAGCAGCCTAACAGACAGTAACACTGAAGCTTTCTTT. It yields the protein CASSLTDSNTEAFF.